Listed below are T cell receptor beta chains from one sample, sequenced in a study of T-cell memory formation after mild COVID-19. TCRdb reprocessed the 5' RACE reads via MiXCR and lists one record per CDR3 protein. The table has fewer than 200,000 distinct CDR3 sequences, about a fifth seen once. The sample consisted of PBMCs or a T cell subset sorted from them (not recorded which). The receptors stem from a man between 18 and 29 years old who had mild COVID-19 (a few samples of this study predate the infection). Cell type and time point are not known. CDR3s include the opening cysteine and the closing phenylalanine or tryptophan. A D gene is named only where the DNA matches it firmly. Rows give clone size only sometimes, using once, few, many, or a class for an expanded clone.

TGTGCCAGCAGTTTGACAGGGGATCAAGCAGATACGCAGTATTTT	CASSLTGDQADTQYF	-	TRBV7-8	TRBJ2-3	TRBD1
TGCAGTGCCAGGGACGGCGGACGCAACATTCAGTACTTC	CSARDGGRNIQYF	-	TRBV20-1	TRBJ2-4	-
TGCGCCAGCAGCTTGGGGGGACCGAGCTCTGGAAACACCATATATTTT	CASSLGGPSSGNTIYF	-	TRBV5-1	TRBJ1-3	-
TGCAGTGCTGGAGGGGACAGCTACCAAGAGACCCAGTACTTC	CSAGGDSYQETQYF	few	TRBV20-1	TRBJ2-5	-
TGTGCTAGCAGCGACCTTGCGGCGGGGGGGAGCAATGAGCAGTTCTTC	CASSDLAAGGSNEQFF	many	TRBV7-7	TRBJ2-1	TRBD2
TGTGCCGGACGACTAGCAGCAGAGACCCAGTACTTC	CAGRLAAETQYF	many	TRBV30	TRBJ2-5	TRBD2
TGTGCCAGCAGTCGTACTAGCGGGAGGTACGAGCAGTACTTC	CASSRTSGRYEQYF	-	TRBV12-3/TRBV12-4	TRBJ2-7	TRBD2
TGCAGTGCTAGAGCCCCCAGGACCTCGCGTGAAAAACTGTTTTTT	CSARAPRTSREKLFF	-	TRBV20-1	TRBJ1-4	-
TGTGCCAGCAGCCGCGGACAGGGGGTAACTGAAGCTTTCTTT	CASSRGQGVTEAFF	-	TRBV4-2	TRBJ1-1	TRBD1
TGTGCCAGCAGTCCCCGGATAGAGACCCAGTACTTC	CASSPRIETQYF	few	TRBV2	TRBJ2-5	-
TGTGCCAGCAGGCAGGGCGCGGTTTCACCCCTCCACTTT	CASRQGAVSPLHF	-	TRBV12-3/TRBV12-4	TRBJ1-6	-
TGCAGTGCTAGCCCGCGGGGGACCCTCTACAATGAGCAGTTCTTC	CSASPRGTLYNEQFF	-	TRBV20-1	TRBJ2-1	TRBD2
TGTGCCAGCAGCCCAGCGGGGGGGCAAGAGACCCAGTACTTC	CASSPAGGQETQYF	many	TRBV6-6	TRBJ2-5	TRBD2
TGTGCCAGCAGCTTAGAGCGGGGGGGCCGAGGTTACAATGAGCAGTTCTTC	CASSLERGGRGYNEQFF	few	TRBV11-2	TRBJ2-1	TRBD2
TGTGCCAGCAGTGAATCTTCGGGTGTAGGCTCCTACAATGAGCAGTTCTTC	CASSESSGVGSYNEQFF	few	TRBV25-1	TRBJ2-1	-
TGTGCCAGCAGCTGGGGGGGCGAAACCCAGTACTTC	CASSWGGETQYF	-	TRBV7-2	TRBJ2-5	-
TGTGCCAGCAGCCCTCGGGTAGTCCACGAGCAGTACTTC	CASSPRVVHEQYF	-	TRBV7-2	TRBJ2-7	-
TGTGCCAGCAGCTTTTTGTCTAGCGGGGGTAATGAGCAGTTCTTC	CASSFLSSGGNEQFF	-	TRBV5-6	TRBJ2-1	TRBD2
TGTGCCAGCAGTTTTGCGACAGGGGGGGGTTATAATTCACCCCTCCACTTT	CASSFATGGGYNSPLHF	few	TRBV12-3/TRBV12-4	TRBJ1-6	TRBD1
TGCGCCAGCAGTCCTCGGGTTAGCGGGGCCGGTCAGGAGCAGTTCTTC	CASSPRVSGAGQEQFF	few	TRBV4-1	TRBJ2-1	TRBD2